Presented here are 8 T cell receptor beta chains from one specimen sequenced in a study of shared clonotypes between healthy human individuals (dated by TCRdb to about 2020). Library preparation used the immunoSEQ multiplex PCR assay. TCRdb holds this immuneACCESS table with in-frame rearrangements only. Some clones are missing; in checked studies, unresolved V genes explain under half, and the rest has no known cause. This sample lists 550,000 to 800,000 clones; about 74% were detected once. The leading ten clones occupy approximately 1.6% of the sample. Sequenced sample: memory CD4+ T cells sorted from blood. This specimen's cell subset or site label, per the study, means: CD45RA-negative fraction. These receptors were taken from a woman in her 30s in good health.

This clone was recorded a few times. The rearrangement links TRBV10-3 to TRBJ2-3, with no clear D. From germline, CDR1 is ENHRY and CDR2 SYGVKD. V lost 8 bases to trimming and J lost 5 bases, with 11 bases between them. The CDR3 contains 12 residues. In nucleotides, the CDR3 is TGTGCCATCGGCCAAGTGGAAGATACGCAGTATTTT. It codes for CAIGQVEDTQYF.

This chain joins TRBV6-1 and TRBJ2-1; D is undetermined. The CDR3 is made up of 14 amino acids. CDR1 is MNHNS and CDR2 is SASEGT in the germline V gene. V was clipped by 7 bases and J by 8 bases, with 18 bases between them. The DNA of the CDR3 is TGTGCCAGCAAGACTCAAAAGCTAGGGCATGAGCAGTTCTTC. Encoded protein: CASKTQKLGHEQFF.

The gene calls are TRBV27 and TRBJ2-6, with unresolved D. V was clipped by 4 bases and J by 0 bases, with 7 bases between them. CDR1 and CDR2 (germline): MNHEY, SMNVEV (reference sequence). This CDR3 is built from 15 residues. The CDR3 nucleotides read TGTGCCAGCAGTTCACTCAACTCTGGGGCCAACGTCCTGACTTTC. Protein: CASSSLNSGANVLTF.

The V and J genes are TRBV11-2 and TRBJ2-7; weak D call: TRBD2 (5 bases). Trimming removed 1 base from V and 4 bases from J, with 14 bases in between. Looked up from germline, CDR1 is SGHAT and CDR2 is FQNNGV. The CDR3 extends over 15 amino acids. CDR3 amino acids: CASSLVGGGVYEQYF. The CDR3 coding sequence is TGTGCCAGCAGCTTAGTTGGCGGAGGAGTATACGAGCAGTACTTC.

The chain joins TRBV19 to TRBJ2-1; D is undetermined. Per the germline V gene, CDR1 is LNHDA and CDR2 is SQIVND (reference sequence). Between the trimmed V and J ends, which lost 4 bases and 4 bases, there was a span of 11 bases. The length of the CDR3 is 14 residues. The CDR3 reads CASSTSTAYNEQFF. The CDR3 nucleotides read TGTGCCAGTAGTACCTCTACTGCGTACAATGAGCAGTTCTTC.

The DNA for the CDR3 is TGCAGTGCTAGTCCCGACCGCGGGCAGTACTTC. It yields the protein CSASPDRGQYF. The V call is TRBV20-1, the J call TRBJ2-7; D is uncertain. V lost 3 bases and J 9 bases, leaving 12 bases between the germline ends. This CDR3 has 11 amino acids. Germline V gene lookup returns CDR1 DFQATT and CDR2 SNEGSKA (reference sequence).

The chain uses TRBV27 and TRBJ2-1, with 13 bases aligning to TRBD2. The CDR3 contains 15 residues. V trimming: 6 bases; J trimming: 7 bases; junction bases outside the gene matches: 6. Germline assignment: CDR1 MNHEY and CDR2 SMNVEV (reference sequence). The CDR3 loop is CASRKGLAGANEQFF. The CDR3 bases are TGTGCCAGCAGAAAAGGACTAGCGGGGGCGAATGAGCAGTTCTTC.

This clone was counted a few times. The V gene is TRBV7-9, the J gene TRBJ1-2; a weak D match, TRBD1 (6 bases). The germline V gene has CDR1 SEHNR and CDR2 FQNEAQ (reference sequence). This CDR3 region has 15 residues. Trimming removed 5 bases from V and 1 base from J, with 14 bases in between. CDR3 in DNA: TGTGCCAGCAGCCAAGCAGGGGTTTTTAACTATGGCTACACCTTC. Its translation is CASSQAGVFNYGYTF. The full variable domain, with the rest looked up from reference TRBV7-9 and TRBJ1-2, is DTGVSQNPRHKITKRGQNVTFRCDPISEHNRLYWYRQTLGQGPEFLTYFQNEAQLEKSRLLSDRFSAERPKGSFSTLEIQRTEQGDSAMYLCASSQAGVFNYGYTFGSGTRLTVV.